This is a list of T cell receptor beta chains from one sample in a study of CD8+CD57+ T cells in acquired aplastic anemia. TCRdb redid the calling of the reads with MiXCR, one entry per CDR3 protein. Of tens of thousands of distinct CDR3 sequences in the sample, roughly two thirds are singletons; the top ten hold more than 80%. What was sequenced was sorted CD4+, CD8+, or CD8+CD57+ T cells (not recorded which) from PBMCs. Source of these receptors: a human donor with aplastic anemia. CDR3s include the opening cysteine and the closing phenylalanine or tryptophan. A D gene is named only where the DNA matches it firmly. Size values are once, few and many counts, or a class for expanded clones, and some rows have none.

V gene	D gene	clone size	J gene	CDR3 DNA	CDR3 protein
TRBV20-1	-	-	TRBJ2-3	TGCAGTGCTAGACAGGGGGGGTACACAGATACGCAGTATTTT	CSARQGGYTDTQYF
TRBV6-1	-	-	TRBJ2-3	TGTGCCAGCAGACGCAGGGGTGGGGCAGATACGCAGTATTTT	CASRRRGGADTQYF
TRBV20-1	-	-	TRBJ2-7	TGCAGTGCTAGGTCTGGCGGCCTTTACTCCTACGAGCAGTACTTC	CSARSGGLYSYEQYF
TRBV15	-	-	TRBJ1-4	TGTGCCACCAGCAGAGGAGGGAGCCAAAAACTGTTTTTT	CATSRGGSQKLFF
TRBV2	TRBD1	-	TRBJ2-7	TGTGCCAGTGGGACAGAGTCTTTTTACGAGCAGTACTTC	CASGTESFYEQYF
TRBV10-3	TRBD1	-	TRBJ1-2	TGTGCCATCAGTGGGACAGGGGACAACTATGGCTACACCTTC	CAISGTGDNYGYTF
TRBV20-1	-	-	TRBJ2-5	TGCAGTGCTAGAGGCGGGCGAGAGACCCAGTACTTC	CSARGGRETQYF
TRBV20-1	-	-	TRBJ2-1	TGCAGTGCTAGTAATGTCGTGGGGAGCTCCTACCATGAGCAGTTCTTC	CSASNVVGSSYHEQFF
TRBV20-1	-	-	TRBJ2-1	TGCAGGCCCGGGGATGAGCAGTTCTTC	CRPGDEQFF
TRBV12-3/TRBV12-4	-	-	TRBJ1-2	TGTGCCAGCAGTCCTGACGGATACTATGGCTACACCTTC	CASSPDGYYGYTF
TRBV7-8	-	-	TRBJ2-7	TGTGCCAGCAGCCGGACATACTCCTACGAGCAGTACTTC	CASSRTYSYEQYF
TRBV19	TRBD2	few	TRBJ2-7	TGTGCCACCTCCGCTCAACAGGGACTAGGCGAGCAGTACTTC	CATSAQQGLGEQYF
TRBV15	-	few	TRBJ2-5	TGTGCCACCAGCAGAGATCCCCACCCAACGGAGACCCAGTACTTC	CATSRDPHPTETQYF
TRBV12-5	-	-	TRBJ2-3	TGTGCTAGTGGTGCGTCCGCAACAGATACGCAGTATTTT	CASGASATDTQYF
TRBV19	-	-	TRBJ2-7	TGTGCCTGTAGTACGACGGGGGCCGGCTACGAGCAGTACTTC	CACSTTGAGYEQYF
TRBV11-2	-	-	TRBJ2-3	TGTGCCAGCAGAGACACAGATACGCAGTATTTT	CASRDTDTQYF
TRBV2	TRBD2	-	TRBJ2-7	TGTGCCAGCAGGCCCACTAGCGGAAGCTCCTACGAGCAGTACTTC	CASRPTSGSSYEQYF
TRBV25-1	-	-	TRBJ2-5	TGTGCCAGCAGTAAAGTAGGTCAAGAGACCCAGTACTTC	CASSKVGQETQYF
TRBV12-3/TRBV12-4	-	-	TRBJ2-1	TGTGCCAGCAGTGTATACAGGGACGATGAGCAGTTCTTC	CASSVYRDDEQFF
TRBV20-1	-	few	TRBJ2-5	TGCAGTGCCCCCCCCATTGGACCTATCCAAGAGACCCAGTACTTC	CSAPPIGPIQETQYF
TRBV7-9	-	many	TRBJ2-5	TGTGCCAGCAGCTCGCCCCCCGGGACGGAGAAAGAGACCCAGTACTTC	CASSSPPGTEKETQYF
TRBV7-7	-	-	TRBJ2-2	TGTGCTGGGGGATCTAACACCGGGGAGCTGTTTTTT	CAGGSNTGELFF
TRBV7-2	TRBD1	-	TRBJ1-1	TGTGCCAGCAGCTTAGCCAGACAGGGGTCGTCTTTCTTT	CASSLARQGSSFF
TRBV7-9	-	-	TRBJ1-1	TGTGCCAGCAGACACAGGTTTGGAGACACTGAAGCTTTCTTT	CASRHRFGDTEAFF
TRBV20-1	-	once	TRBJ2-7	TGCAGTGCTAGAGATTTCCAGGGACGATACGAGCAGTACTTC	CSARDFQGRYEQYF
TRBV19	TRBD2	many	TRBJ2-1	TGTGCCAGTAGTACCGGGACTAGCGGCTACAATGAGCAGTTCTTC	CASSTGTSGYNEQFF
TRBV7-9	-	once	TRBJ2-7	TGTGCCAGCAGCTTCTCCCTCTACGAGCAGTACTTC	CASSFSLYEQYF
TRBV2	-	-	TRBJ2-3	TGTGCCAGCAGTGGACGCGGGGTCACAGATACGCAGTATTTT	CASSGRGVTDTQYF
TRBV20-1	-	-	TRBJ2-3	TGCAGTGCTCGCGGACCGACAGATACGCAGTATTTT	CSARGPTDTQYF
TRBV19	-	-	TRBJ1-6	TGTGCCAGTACCTCCGGGACAATTAATTCACCCCTCCACTTT	CASTSGTINSPLHF
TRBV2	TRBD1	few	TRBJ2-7	TGTGCCGGACGACAGGGCGCCTACGAGCAGTACTTC	CAGRQGAYEQYF
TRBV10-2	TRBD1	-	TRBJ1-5	TGCGCCAGCAGTGGGACAGGGCCGGGGGGCAATCAGCCCCAGCATTTT	CASSGTGPGGNQPQHF
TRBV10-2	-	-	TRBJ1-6	TGCGCCAGCAGTGAGGATCTGGTTTCACCCCTCCACTTT	CASSEDLVSPLHF
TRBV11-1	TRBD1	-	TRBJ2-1	TGTGCCAGCAGCTACCGCCGAACAGGGGGACAATCCTACAATGAGCAGTTCTTC	CASSYRRTGGQSYNEQFF
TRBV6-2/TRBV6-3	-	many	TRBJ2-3	TGTGCCAGCAGTTACTCGATCAAGGGGATTAGCACAGATACGCAGTATTTT	CASSYSIKGISTDTQYF
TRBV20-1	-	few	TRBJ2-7	TGCAGTGCCCCCATAGGCCCCTACGAGCAGTACTTC	CSAPIGPYEQYF
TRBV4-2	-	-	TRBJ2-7	TGTGCCAGCAGCCAAGATCATGGCAGATTCTACGAGCAGTACTTC	CASSQDHGRFYEQYF
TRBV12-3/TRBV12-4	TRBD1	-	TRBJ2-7	TGTGCCAGCAGTGAACTACCGGGACAGAATTACGAGCAGTACTTC	CASSELPGQNYEQYF
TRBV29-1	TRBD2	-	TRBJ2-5	TGCAGCGTTTCTGGCGAAAACGAGCGGGGGTTGGTGGGGACCCAGTACTTC	CSVSGENERGLVGTQYF
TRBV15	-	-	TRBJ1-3	TGTGCCACCAGCAGAGGGACAGTAGGAAACACCATATATTTT	CATSRGTVGNTIYF
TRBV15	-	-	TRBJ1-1	TGTGCCACCAGCAGAGTGCAGGAGACTGAAGCTTTCTTT	CATSRVQETEAFF
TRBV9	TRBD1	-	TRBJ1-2	TGTGCCAGCAGCTTAAGGGAGGACAGGGGTCTGCGCTACACCTTC	CASSLREDRGLRYTF
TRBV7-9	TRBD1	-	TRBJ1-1	TGTGCCAGCAGCCGTGACAGGGTCATGAACACTGAAGCTTTCTTT	CASSRDRVMNTEAFF
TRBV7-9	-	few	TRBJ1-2	TGTGCCAGTCGATCCACAGGGCCTGGCTACACCTTC	CASRSTGPGYTF
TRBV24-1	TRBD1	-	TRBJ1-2	TGTGCCACCAGTGGAACGGGACAGGAGAGAAATGGCTACACCTTC	CATSGTGQERNGYTF
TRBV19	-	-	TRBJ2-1	TGTGCCAGTAGTACGGGACTCCTCAGGGATGAGCAGTTCTTC	CASSTGLLRDEQFF
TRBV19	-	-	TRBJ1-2	TGTGCCAGTAGTACAGCAGCTTGGGGCTACACCTTC	CASSTAAWGYTF
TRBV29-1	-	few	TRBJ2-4	TGCAGCGTTGATGGGGGGCAAAACATTCAGTACTTC	CSVDGGQNIQYF
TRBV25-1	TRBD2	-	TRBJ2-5	TGTGCCAGCAGTGAAGGGGGGGGAGGACTAGCGGTGGAGACCCAGTACTTC	CASSEGGGGLAVETQYF
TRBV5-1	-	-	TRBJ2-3	TGCGCCAGCAGGGACTATCCTTCAGATACGCAGTATTTT	CASRDYPSDTQYF
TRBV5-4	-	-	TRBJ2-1	TGTGCCGGCAGCTACCAGGGGACTAACAATGAGCAGTTCTTC	CAGSYQGTNNEQFF
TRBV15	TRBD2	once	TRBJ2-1	TGTGCCACCAGCAGATCGAGCGGGAACCTCTACAATGAGCAGTTCTTC	CATSRSSGNLYNEQFF
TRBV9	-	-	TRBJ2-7	TGTGCCAGCAGGACCGACTCCTACGAGCAGTACTTC	CASRTDSYEQYF
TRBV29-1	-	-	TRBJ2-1	TGCAGCGTTTTGCGCGTGGGTGAGCAGTTCTTC	CSVLRVGEQFF
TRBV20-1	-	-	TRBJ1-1	TGCAGTGCTAGTGACAGTGACACTGAAGCTTTCTTT	CSASDSDTEAFF
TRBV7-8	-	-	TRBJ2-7	TGTGCCAGCAGCTTGGATAGCGGCTCCTACGAGCAGTACTTC	CASSLDSGSYEQYF
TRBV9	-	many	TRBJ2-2	TGTGCCAGCAGCGAAACGGCCGGGGAGCTGTTTTTT	CASSETAGELFF
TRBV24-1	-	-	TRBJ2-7	TGTGCCACCAGTGACCACACAGGGCCCCCCTACGAGCAGTACTTC	CATSDHTGPPYEQYF
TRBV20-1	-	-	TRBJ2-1	TGCAGTGCTAGTTTGCAGACGGGCGATGAGCAGTTCTTC	CSASLQTGDEQFF
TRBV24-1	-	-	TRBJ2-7	TGTGCCACCAGTGCCCCCGGACTCTACGAGCAGTACTTC	CATSAPGLYEQYF